This section outlines one T cell receptor beta chain sequence together with its context. Its antigen is not known. The CDR3 extends over 14 amino acids. V lost 1 base, J lost 6 bases, and 13 bases lay in between. Germline V CDR1 and CDR2: LGHNT, FRNRAP. Only in-frame clones appear in the TCRdb table, and some are missing; sequencing was by immunoSEQ multiplex PCR. The sample records some 86,000 clones, 90% being singletons. This sample was included in a study of OX40 agonist ivuxolimab in advanced cancers. Study-wide context: Aged 23 to 79 with a mean of approximately 60 years, they were less than 90% male.

Study results and caveats: Expansion of clones was among the lowest in partial responders at 0.1-3.0 mg/kg. With doses of 0.1 to 3.0 mg/kg, CD4+ and CD8+ blood T cells had undergone clonal expansion by week 6. The antigen specificity of the peripheral T cells (those that were expanded) was not determined.

The TCR originated in an adult with an advanced solid tumor such as melanoma, head and neck, liver or kidney cancer. The chain combines TRBV12-5 with TRBJ2-7; D possibly corresponds to TRBD1 (6 bases). The material sequenced was CD4+ or CD8+ T cells sorted from blood, taken in a trial of the OX40 agonist ivuxolimab. CDR3 nucleotides: TGTGCTAGTGGTTTGGGCAGGGGCGAAACCGAGCAGTACTTC. As protein: CASGLGRGETEQYF.